The sequence of this T cell receptor (beta chain) was determined in a study of cytomegalovirus exposure and HLA in healthy donors. Across the study: For the 300 to 450 genotyped donors, 65% to 90% fell within the Caucasian-associated ancestry cluster.

Donors had nominal health at sampling but likely had unrecorded immune exposures. This CDR3 contains 19 residues. V was pared by 4 bases and J by 0 bases, with 23 bases between. Germline V gene sequence: CDR1 SGHNT, CDR2 YYREEE (reference sequence). This clone was detected once. The study ran its PCR with 60 Vbeta and 13 Jbeta primers. Some clones are missing from TCRdb's copy, which holds only in-frame ones; the method was immunoSEQ multiplex PCR. The repertoire consists of about 190,000 clones, with under 85% occurring once and the leading ten covering 1.6%. This sequence joins TRBV5-4 and TRBJ2-1; D perhaps matches TRBD1 (8 bases). The material sequenced was PBMCs. The TCR comes from a woman in her late teens or twenties in good health and CMV-seronegative. The CDR3 coding sequence is TGTGCCAGCAGCCAGACAGGGGAAAGAGGGAGGGCCTCCTACAATGAGCAGTTCTTC. This sequence encodes CASSQTGERGRASYNEQFF.